The sequence of this T cell receptor (beta chain) was determined in a study of blood T cell repertoires in COVID-19. This table comes from immunoSEQ multiplex PCR, and its TCRdb copy is limited to in-frame clones, with some not included. This table holds roughly 250,000 clones, approximately 90% found once. The CDR3 runs to 14 residues. Trimming stripped 3 bases from V and 0 bases from J, with 8 bases between. In germline, CDR1 is SNHLY, CDR2 FYNNEI. The receptor was isolated from a woman aged 35 to 49 with acute or convalescent COVID-19. The specimen sequenced was peripheral blood. This rearrangement joins TRBV2 to TRBJ1-1; no firm D call. The CDR3 DNA sequence: TGTGCCAGCAGTGACCCAGTCATGAACACTGAAGCTTTCTTT. Amino acid sequence: CASSDPVMNTEAFF.